These 17 T cell receptor beta chains share one sample of origin, sequenced in a study of cytomegalovirus exposure and HLA in healthy donors. This PCR relied on a set of 60 Vbeta primers and 13 Jbeta primers. Here immunoSEQ multiplex PCR was the method, and the copy in TCRdb shows in-frame clones only, minus some. This sample has 95,000 to 150,000 clones, with around 78% found just once. Sequencing was carried out using PBMCs. Source of these receptors: a middle-aged man in good health and CMV-seronegative.

V and J are TRBV5-1 and TRBJ2-7; D remains unclear. CDR1 SGHRS and CDR2 YFSETQ come from the germline V gene. V shed 1 base and J shed 0 bases, with 11 bases lying between them. CDR3 length equals 15 residues. The CDR3 is CASSLNAGSSYEQYF. CDR3 DNA: TGCGCCAGCAGCTTGAATGCAGGAAGCTCCTACGAGCAGTACTTC.

This clone was counted a few times. The chain recombines TRBV7-9 with TRBJ2-3, with 11 bases lining up with TRBD2. The CDR3 consists of 16 residues. Losses at the gene ends were 2 bases for V and 3 bases for J; bases not matched to a gene: 4. Germline V gene lookup returns CDR1 SEHNR and CDR2 FQNEAQ (reference sequence). In DNA, the CDR3 is TGTGCCAGCAGCTTAACGACTAGCGGGATAACAGATACGCAGTATTTT. Its protein is CASSLTTSGITDTQYF.

The V gene is TRBV7-9, the J gene TRBJ1-2; D is unresolved. Trimming cost V 1 base and J 5 bases, with 11 bases left between them. Looked up from germline, CDR1 is SEHNR and CDR2 is FQNEAQ (reference sequence). CDR3 size: 14 residues. The CDR3 region is CASSLEIQVYGYTF. CDR3 DNA sequence: TGTGCCAGCAGCTTAGAAATTCAGGTATATGGCTACACCTTC.

Concerning this clone itself: At one end the junction does not follow the germline gene, possibly because of a read error. The chain combines TRBV7-9 with TRBJ1-2; 8 bases fit TRBD1. Germline V gene lookup returns CDR1 SEHNR and CDR2 FQNEAQ (reference sequence). The CDR3 is 15 amino acids. CDR3: CSSSLGRTGNYGYTF. The CDR3 DNA is TGTTCCAGCAGCTTAGGGAGGACAGGGAACTATGGCTACACCTTC.

This clone appeared once. The chain has TRBV4-2 and TRBJ1-5; D gene uncertain. The germline V gene encodes CDR1 LGHNA and CDR2 YNFKEQ. This CDR3 has 15 amino acids. Trimming removed 0 bases from V and 0 bases from J, with 6 bases in between. This CDR3 is CASSQEHYSNQPQHF. Written as DNA, the CDR3 is TGTGCCAGCAGCCAAGAACACTATAGCAATCAGCCCCAGCATTTT.

The gene calls are TRBV6-5 and TRBJ2-2, with a weak D call TRBD1 (6 bases). Germline lookup yields CDR1 MNHEY and CDR2 SVGAGI. V gave up 5 bases and J gave up 5 bases, with 15 bases separating them. The CDR3 is made up of 15 amino acids. The CDR3 sequence: CASSQRGFETGELFF. For the CDR3, the DNA is TGTGCCAGCAGTCAAAGGGGGTTTGAGACCGGGGAGCTGTTTTTT.

The gene calls are TRBV6-1 and TRBJ2-3, with 7 bases aligning to TRBD2. With V trimmed by 8 bases and J by 4 bases, 12 bases remained unmatched. Germline V CDR1 and CDR2: MNHNS, SASEGT. This CDR3 is 15 amino acids long. The CDR3 is CASDGLAGRADTQYF. The CDR3 nucleotides read TGTGCCAGCGATGGGTTGGCAGGGAGGGCAGATACGCAGTATTTT.

CDR3 in DNA: TGTGCCAGCAGTGGGAGGCTAGCGGGGGGGCAGGAGACCCAGTACTTC. It is translated as CASSGRLAGGQETQYF. The chain carries TRBV2 and TRBJ2-5, with TRBD2 identical over 12 bases. V was pared by 4 bases and J by 5 bases, with 8 bases of the junction left unmatched. Germline-derived CDR1 and CDR2 are SNHLY and FYNNEI. This CDR3 spans 16 amino acids.

The chain employs TRBV9 and TRBJ2-7, with D uncertain. Germline CDR1 is SGDLS and CDR2 is YYNGEE. There are 13 residues in the CDR3. The ends were cut back, 3 bases at V and 2 bases at J, with 9 bases in the middle. This chain's CDR3 is CASSGSGPYEQYF. CDR3 in DNA: TGTGCCAGCAGCGGTTCAGGTCCCTACGAGCAGTACTTC.

The chain is built from TRBV4-1 and TRBJ2-7; possible D gene TRBD2, 5 bases. In germline, CDR1 is MGHRA, CDR2 YSYEKL. The CDR3 has 13 amino acids. Between the trimmed V and J ends, which lost 0 bases and 6 bases, there was a span of 9 bases. The CDR3 bases are TGCGCCAGCAGCCAAGACGGGAACGGCGAGCAGTACTTC. Protein sequence: CASSQDGNGEQYF.

CDR3 nucleotide sequence: TGTGCCTGGTCCCGAGGGAACACAGATACGCAGTATTTT. Translation: CAWSRGNTDTQYF. The chain links TRBV30 to TRBJ2-3; perhaps TRBD2 as D (5 bases). This CDR3 region has 13 residues. In germline, CDR1 is GTSNPN, CDR2 SVGIG (reference sequence). The ends were cut back, 5 bases at V and 2 bases at J, with 11 bases in the middle. The full variable domain, in which reference TRBV30 and TRBJ2-3 provide the parts outside the CDR3, is SQTIHQWPATLVQPVGSPLSLECTVEGTSNPNLYWYRQAAGRGLQLLFYSVGIGQISSEVPQNLSASRPQDRQFILSSKKLLLSDSGFYLCAWSRGNTDTQYFGPGTRLTVL.

This clone was recorded a few times. V gene TRBV12-2 combines with J gene TRBJ1-5; the table's D call of TRBD1 was not tested on the DNA. TRBV12-2 is a known pseudogene. The length of the CDR3 is 15 residues. The CDR3 loop is CASRSGGDRVVSQHF. The CDR3 nucleotides read TGTGCAAGTCGCTCGGGGGGGGACAGGGTTGTGTCCCAGCATTTT.

The rearrangement uses TRBV19 and TRBJ2-3, with D unresolved. The V end lost 1 base, the J end lost 15 bases, and 8 bases lay between the germline ends. This CDR3 has 10 residues. Germline V gene lookup returns CDR1 LNHDA and CDR2 SQIVND (reference sequence). CDR3 loop: CASSIGGEYF. In DNA form, the CDR3 reads TGTGCCAGTAGTATAGGAGGCGAATATTTT. Drawing the rest from reference TRBV19 and TRBJ2-3, the complete variable domain is DGGITQSPKYLFRKEGQNVTLSCEQNLNHDAMYWYRQDPGQGLRLIYYSQIVNDFQKGDIAEGYSVSREKKESFPLTVTSAQKNPTAFYLCASSIGGEYFGPGTRLTVL.

This clone was observed once. This chain connects TRBV6-1 to TRBJ2-5, with 11 bases fitting TRBD2. The length of the CDR3 is 15 residues. Germline V gene lookup returns CDR1 MNHNS and CDR2 SASEGT. V lost 2 bases to trimming and J lost 1 base; unmatched junction nucleotides: 0. The CDR3 nucleotides read TGTGCCAGCAGTGAAACTAGCGGGGGCCAAGAGACCCAGTACTTC. This sequence encodes CASSETSGGQETQYF.

V usage is TRBV11-2 and J usage is TRBJ2-5; weak D call: TRBD1 (5 bases). Looked up from germline, CDR1 is SGHAT and CDR2 is FQNNGV. The V and J ends lost 0 bases and 3 bases respectively, with 11 bases between them. The CDR3 totals 15 residues. CDR3 amino acids: CASSLDLQGKETQYF. The DNA of the CDR3 is TGTGCCAGCAGCTTAGATTTGCAGGGAAAAGAGACCCAGTACTTC.

A word on this clone: Its ends do not fully match the called genes, so a read error is possible. The chain joins TRBV7-9 to TRBJ1-2; 9 nucleotides agree with TRBD1. Per the germline V gene, CDR1 is SEHNR and CDR2 is FQNEAQ (reference sequence). The length of the CDR3 is 17 residues. CDR3 amino acids: CSSSSRDREVGNYGYTF. CDR3 nucleotides: TGTTCCAGCAGCAGCCGGGACAGGGAAGTAGGCAACTATGGCTACACCTTC.

The chain couples TRBV11-2 to TRBJ2-5; 8 nucleotides align to TRBD1. In germline, CDR1 is SGHAT, CDR2 FQNNGV. After removal of 5 bases from V and 5 bases from J, the junction contained 13 bases not matched to a gene. This CDR3 comprises 16 residues. CDR3 nucleotides: TGTGCCAGCAGCACCTGGACAGGGTCGACTAGTGAGACCCAGTACTTC. Translating it yields CASSTWTGSTSETQYF.